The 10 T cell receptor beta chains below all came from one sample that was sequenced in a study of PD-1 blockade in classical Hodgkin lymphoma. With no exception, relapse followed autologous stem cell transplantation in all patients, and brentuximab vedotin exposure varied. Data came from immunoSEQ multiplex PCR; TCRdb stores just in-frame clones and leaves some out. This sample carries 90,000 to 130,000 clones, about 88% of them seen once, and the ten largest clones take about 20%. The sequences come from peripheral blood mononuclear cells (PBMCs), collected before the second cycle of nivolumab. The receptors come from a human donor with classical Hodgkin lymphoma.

The CDR3, as DNA: TGTGCCAGCAGCAGGGACAGGGGGCCCCCTCAGCCCCAGCATTTT. Residues: CASSRDRGPPQPQHF. The chain recombines TRBV6-5 with TRBJ1-5; 12 bases align to TRBD1. Germline V lookup: CDR1 MNHEY, CDR2 SVGAGI. The CDR3 covers 15 residues. With V trimmed by 6 bases and J by 6 bases, 6 bases remained unmatched.

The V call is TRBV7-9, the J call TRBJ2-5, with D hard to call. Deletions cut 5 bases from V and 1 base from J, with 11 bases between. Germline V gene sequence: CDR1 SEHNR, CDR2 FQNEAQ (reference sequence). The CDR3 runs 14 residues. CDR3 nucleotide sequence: TGTGCCAGCAGCGCCTCCGGGCTCCAAGAGACCCAGTACTTC. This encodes CASSASGLQETQYF. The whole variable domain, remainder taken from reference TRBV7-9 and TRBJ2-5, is DTGVSQNPRHKITKRGQNVTFRCDPISEHNRLYWYRQTLGQGPEFLTYFQNEAQLEKSRLLSDRFSAERPKGSFSTLEIQRTEQGDSAMYLCASSASGLQETQYFGPGTRLLVL.

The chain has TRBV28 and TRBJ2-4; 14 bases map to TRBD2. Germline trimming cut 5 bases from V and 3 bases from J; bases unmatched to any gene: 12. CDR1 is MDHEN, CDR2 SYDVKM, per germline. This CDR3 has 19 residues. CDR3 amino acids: CASSPGLAGERDRKNIQYF. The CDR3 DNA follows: TGTGCCAGCAGTCCGGGACTAGCGGGAGAACGCGACCGCAAAAACATTCAGTACTTC.

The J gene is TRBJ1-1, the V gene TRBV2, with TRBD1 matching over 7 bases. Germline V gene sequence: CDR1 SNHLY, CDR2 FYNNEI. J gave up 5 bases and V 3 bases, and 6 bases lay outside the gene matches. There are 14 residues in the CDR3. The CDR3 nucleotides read TGTGCCAGCAGTGAGACAGGGATGGAGACTGAAGCTTTCTTT. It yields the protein CASSETGMETEAFF.

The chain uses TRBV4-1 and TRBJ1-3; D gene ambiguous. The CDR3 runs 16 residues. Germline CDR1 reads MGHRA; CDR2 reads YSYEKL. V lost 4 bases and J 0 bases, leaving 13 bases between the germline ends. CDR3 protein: CASSPVAAFSGNTIYF. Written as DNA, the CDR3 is TGCGCCAGCAGCCCAGTGGCAGCCTTCTCTGGAAACACCATATATTTT.

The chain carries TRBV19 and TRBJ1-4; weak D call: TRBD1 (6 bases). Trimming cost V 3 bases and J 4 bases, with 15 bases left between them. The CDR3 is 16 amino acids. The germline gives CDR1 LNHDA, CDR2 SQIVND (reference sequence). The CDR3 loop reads CASSIWGRGGNEKLFF. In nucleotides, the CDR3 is TGTGCCAGTAGTATTTGGGGGCGAGGAGGTAATGAAAAACTGTTTTTT.

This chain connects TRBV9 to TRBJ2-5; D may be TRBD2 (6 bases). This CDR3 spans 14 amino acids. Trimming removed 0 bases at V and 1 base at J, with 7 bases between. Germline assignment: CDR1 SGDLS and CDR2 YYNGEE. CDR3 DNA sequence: TGTGCCAGCAGCGTAGATAGCGGCCAAGAGACCCAGTACTTC. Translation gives CASSVDSGQETQYF.

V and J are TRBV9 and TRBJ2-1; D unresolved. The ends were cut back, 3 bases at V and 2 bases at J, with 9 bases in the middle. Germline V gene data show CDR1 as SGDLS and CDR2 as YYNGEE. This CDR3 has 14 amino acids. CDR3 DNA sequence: TGTGCCAGCAGCGGAGCCGGGCCCTACAATGAGCAGTTCTTC. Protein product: CASSGAGPYNEQFF. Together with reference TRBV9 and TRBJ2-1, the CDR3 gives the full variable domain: DSGVTQTPKHLITATGQRVTLRCSPRSGDLSVYWYQQSLDQGLQFLIQYYNGEERAKGNILERFSAQQFPDLHSELNLSSLELGDSALYFCASSGAGPYNEQFFGPGTRLTVL.

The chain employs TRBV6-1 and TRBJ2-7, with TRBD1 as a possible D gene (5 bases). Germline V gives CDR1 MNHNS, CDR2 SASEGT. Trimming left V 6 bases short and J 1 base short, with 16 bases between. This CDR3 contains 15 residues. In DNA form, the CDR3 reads TGTGCCAGCAGCGCCCAGGCAGGGTATTCCTACGAGCAGTACTTC. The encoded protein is CASSAQAGYSYEQYF.

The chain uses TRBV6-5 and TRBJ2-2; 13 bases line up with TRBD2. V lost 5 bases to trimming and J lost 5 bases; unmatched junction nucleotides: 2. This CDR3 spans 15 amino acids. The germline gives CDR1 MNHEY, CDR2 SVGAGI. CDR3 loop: CASSMTSGGTGELFF. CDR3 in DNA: TGTGCCAGCAGTATGACTAGCGGGGGGACCGGGGAGCTGTTTTTT.